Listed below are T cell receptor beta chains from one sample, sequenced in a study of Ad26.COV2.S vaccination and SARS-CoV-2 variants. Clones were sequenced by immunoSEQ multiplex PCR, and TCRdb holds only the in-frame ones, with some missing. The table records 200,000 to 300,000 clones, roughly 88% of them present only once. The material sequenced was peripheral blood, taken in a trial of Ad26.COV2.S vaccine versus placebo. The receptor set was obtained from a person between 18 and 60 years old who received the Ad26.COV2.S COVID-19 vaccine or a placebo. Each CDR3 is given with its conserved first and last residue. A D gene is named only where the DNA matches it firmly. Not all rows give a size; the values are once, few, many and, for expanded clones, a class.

CDR3: CASSKEEGLGTEAFF
DNA: TGTGCCAGCAGCAAAGAGGAGGGTTTGGGTACTGAAGCTTTCTTT
V: TRBV21-1
D: .
size: .
J: TRBJ1-1

CDR3: CASSQATGTSGNTIYF
DNA: TGCGCCAGCAGCCAGGCCACAGGAACCTCTGGAAACACCATATATTTT
V: TRBV4-3
D: .
size: .
J: TRBJ1-3

CDR3: CASSFGLAPVGEQYF
DNA: TGCGCCAGCAGCTTCGGACTAGCTCCGGTAGGCGAGCAGTACTTC
V: TRBV5-1
D: TRBD2
size: .
J: TRBJ2-7

CDR3: CASEGSSLGNEQFF
DNA: TGTGCCTCTGAAGGGAGCTCTCTTGGCAATGAGCAGTTCTTC
V: TRBV30
D: .
size: .
J: TRBJ2-1

CDR3: CAWKGRGLEQYF
DNA: TGTGCCTGGAAGGGACGGGGACTGGAGCAGTACTTC
V: TRBV30
D: .
size: .
J: TRBJ2-7

CDR3: CASTLPPEYNYGYTF
DNA: TGTGCCAGTACCCTTCCTCCAGAGTATAACTATGGCTACACCTTC
V: TRBV19
D: .
size: .
J: TRBJ1-2

CDR3: CASSSRDRGLHEQFF
DNA: TGCGCCAGCAGCTCCCGGGACAGGGGGCTTCATGAGCAGTTCTTC
V: TRBV4-1
D: TRBD1
size: .
J: TRBJ2-1

CDR3: CASSFGTANEKLFF
DNA: TGTGCCAGCAGCTTCGGGACAGCTAATGAAAAACTGTTTTTT
V: TRBV7-9
D: TRBD1
size: once
J: TRBJ1-4

CDR3: CAISTGTGGAQQPQHF
DNA: TGTGCCATCAGTACCGGGACAGGGGGCGCCCAGCAGCCCCAGCATTTT
V: TRBV10-3
D: TRBD1
size: few
J: TRBJ1-5

CDR3: CASSFGRSGSVNTEAFF
DNA: TGCGCCAGCAGCTTCGGCCGGTCAGGGTCAGTGAACACTGAAGCTTTCTTT
V: TRBV5-1
D: .
size: .
J: TRBJ1-1

CDR3: CASGPGETQYF
DNA: TGTGCCAGCGGACCTGGGGAGACGCAGTATTTT
V: TRBV19
D: .
size: .
J: TRBJ2-3

CDR3: CASSYNRGPNSPLHF
DNA: TGTGCCAGCAGCTACAACAGGGGGCCTAATTCACCCCTCCACTTT
V: TRBV14
D: TRBD1
size: .
J: TRBJ1-6

CDR3: CASTRPPSGSNTGELFF
DNA: TGTGCCAGTACCCGGCCCCCTAGCGGGTCGAACACCGGGGAGCTGTTTTTT
V: TRBV19
D: TRBD2
size: .
J: TRBJ2-2

CDR3: CASSREAAGTAEQYF
DNA: TGTGCCAGCAGCCGTGAGGCGGCAGGGACGGCCGAGCAGTACTTC
V: TRBV7-9
D: .
size: .
J: TRBJ2-7

CDR3: CASSLGVREGSPLHF
DNA: TGTGCCAGCAGCTTAGGGGTCAGGGAGGGTTCACCCCTCCACTTT
V: TRBV7-2
D: .
size: .
J: TRBJ1-6

CDR3: CASSPQQGGRATYTDTQYF
DNA: TGTGCCAGTAGCCCCCAGCAGGGCGGGAGGGCCACTTACACAGATACGCAGTATTTT
V: TRBV19
D: TRBD2
size: .
J: TRBJ2-3

CDR3: CASSFGLSGTPTYEQYF
DNA: TGTGCCAGCAGCTTCGGTCTTTCCGGGACACCGACCTACGAGCAGTACTTC
V: TRBV7-2
D: .
size: .
J: TRBJ2-7

CDR3: CASSHSDRRDTEAFF
DNA: TGCGCCAGCAGCCACTCAGACCGACGCGACACTGAAGCTTTCTTT
V: TRBV4-1
D: .
size: .
J: TRBJ1-1

CDR3: CASSPLGLAGADEQYF
DNA: TGTGCCAGCTCACCGCTCGGACTAGCGGGAGCTGACGAGCAGTACTTC
V: TRBV18
D: TRBD2
size: .
J: TRBJ2-7

CDR3: CASSLEDRQRNEQFF
DNA: TGCGCCAGCAGCTTGGAGGACAGGCAGAGGAATGAGCAGTTCTTC
V: TRBV5-1
D: TRBD1
size: .
J: TRBJ2-1

CDR3: CASSVGGSLGDTGELFF
DNA: TGTGCCAGCAGCGTAGGCGGTAGCTTGGGGGACACCGGGGAGCTGTTTTTT
V: TRBV9
D: .
size: .
J: TRBJ2-2

CDR3: CASSHGQASWDGYTF
DNA: TGCGCCAGCAGCCATGGACAGGCTTCGTGGGATGGCTACACCTTC
V: TRBV4-3
D: TRBD1
size: .
J: TRBJ1-2

CDR3: CASSIAGGVGYEQYF
DNA: TGTGCCAGTAGTATAGCCGGGGGCGTGGGTTACGAGCAGTACTTC
V: TRBV19
D: .
size: once
J: TRBJ2-7

CDR3: CASSSNNYGYTF
DNA: TGTGCCAGCAGCTCGAACAACTATGGCTACACCTTC
V: TRBV7-2
D: .
size: few
J: TRBJ1-2

CDR3: CASSPLPGKNYGYTF
DNA: TGTGCCAGCAGTCCACTGCCTGGGAAGAACTATGGCTACACCTTC
V: TRBV6-5
D: .
size: .
J: TRBJ1-2

CDR3: CASTSGGIDEQYF
DNA: TGTGCCAGCACTTCAGGGGGGATCGACGAGCAGTACTTC
V: TRBV7-3
D: .
size: .
J: TRBJ2-7

CDR3: CASRTSGMNTEAFF
DNA: TGTGCCAGCAGGACCTCAGGGATGAACACTGAAGCTTTCTTT
V: TRBV6-6
D: .
size: .
J: TRBJ1-1

CDR3: CASSPRSEPFFSYGYTF
DNA: TGTGCCAGCTCACCACGATCAGAGCCCTTCTTTTCCTATGGCTACACCTTC
V: TRBV18
D: .
size: .
J: TRBJ1-2

CDR3: CASSQGRGKTGNTIYF
DNA: TGTGCCAGCAGCCAGGGGAGGGGGAAAACTGGAAACACCATATATTTT
V: TRBV7-8
D: .
size: .
J: TRBJ1-3

CDR3: CASSFGQVSYEQYF
DNA: TGTGCCAGCAGCTTCGGACAGGTCTCCTACGAGCAGTACTTC
V: TRBV5-5
D: TRBD1
size: .
J: TRBJ2-7

CDR3: CASSLMTHQETQYF
DNA: TGTGCCAGCAGTTTAATGACACACCAAGAGACCCAGTACTTC
V: TRBV28
D: .
size: .
J: TRBJ2-5

CDR3: CASALGVDTQYF
DNA: TGCGCCAGCGCTCTAGGGGTCGATACGCAGTATTTT
V: TRBV10-2
D: .
size: few
J: TRBJ2-3

CDR3: CAWMMSSGNTIYF
DNA: TGTGCCTGGATGATGAGCTCTGGAAACACCATATATTTT
V: TRBV30
D: .
size: .
J: TRBJ1-3

CDR3: CASSPSGTGGWQPQHF
DNA: TGTGCCAGCTCACCGTCCGGGACAGGGGGCTGGCAGCCCCAGCATTTT
V: TRBV18
D: TRBD1
size: .
J: TRBJ1-5

CDR3: CATRTGGEGYEQYF
DNA: TGTGCCACCCGCACAGGGGGCGAGGGTTACGAGCAGTACTTC
V: TRBV15
D: TRBD1
size: .
J: TRBJ2-7

CDR3: CASSPAPNTGELFF
DNA: TGTGCCAGCAGTCCGGCCCCGAACACCGGGGAGCTGTTTTTT
V: TRBV28
D: .
size: .
J: TRBJ2-2

CDR3: CASSLARGSLNEQFF
DNA: TGTGCCAGCAGCTTGGCCCGCGGGAGCCTTAATGAGCAGTTCTTC
V: TRBV5-5
D: TRBD2
size: .
J: TRBJ2-1

CDR3: CASFIPGRAGELFF
DNA: TGTGCCTCTTTCATACCGGGAAGGGCCGGGGAGCTGTTTTTT
V: TRBV30
D: .
size: .
J: TRBJ2-2

CDR3: CASSTEGREKGGGHQPQHF
DNA: TGTGCCAGCAGTACCGAGGGCAGGGAAAAGGGCGGAGGGCATCAGCCCCAGCATTTT
V: TRBV6-2/TRBV6-3
D: .
size: .
J: TRBJ1-5

CDR3: CASSLIGQGATGELFF
DNA: TGTGCCAGCTCACTAATCGGACAGGGGGCCACCGGGGAGCTGTTTTTT
V: TRBV18
D: TRBD1
size: .
J: TRBJ2-2

CDR3: CASSAGDRPNQPQHF
DNA: TGCGCCAGCAGCGCGGGCGACAGACCTAATCAGCCCCAGCATTTT
V: TRBV5-1
D: .
size: .
J: TRBJ1-5

CDR3: CAISGKGFGANVLTF
DNA: TGTGCCATCAGTGGTAAGGGGTTTGGGGCCAACGTCCTGACTTTC
V: TRBV10-3
D: .
size: .
J: TRBJ2-6

CDR3: CASRTTGGSRGANVLTF
DNA: TGTGCCAGCAGGACTACAGGGGGCTCGCGAGGGGCCAACGTCCTGACTTTC
V: TRBV28
D: TRBD1
size: .
J: TRBJ2-6

CDR3: CATSRDRDRGNTEAFF
DNA: TGTGCCACCAGCAGAGATAGGGACAGGGGGAACACTGAAGCTTTCTTT
V: TRBV15
D: TRBD1
size: .
J: TRBJ1-1

CDR3: CATSNPGLGIDTQYF
DNA: TGTGCCACCAGCAACCCGGGACTAGGAATAGATACGCAGTATTTT
V: TRBV15
D: TRBD2
size: .
J: TRBJ2-3

CDR3: CASSLERSQPGNTIYF
DNA: TGTGCCAGCAGCTTAGAAAGGAGTCAGCCTGGAAACACCATATATTTT
V: TRBV5-4
D: .
size: few
J: TRBJ1-3